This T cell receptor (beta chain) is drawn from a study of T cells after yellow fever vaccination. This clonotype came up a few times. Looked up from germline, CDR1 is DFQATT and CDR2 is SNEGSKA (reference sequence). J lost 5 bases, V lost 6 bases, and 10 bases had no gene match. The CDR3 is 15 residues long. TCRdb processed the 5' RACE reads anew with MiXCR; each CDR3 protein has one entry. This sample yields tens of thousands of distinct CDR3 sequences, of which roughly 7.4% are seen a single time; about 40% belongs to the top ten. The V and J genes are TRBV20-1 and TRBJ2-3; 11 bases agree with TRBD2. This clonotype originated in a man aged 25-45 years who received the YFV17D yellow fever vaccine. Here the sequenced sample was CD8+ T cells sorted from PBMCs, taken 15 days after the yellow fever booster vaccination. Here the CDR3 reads CSAEPTSGIVDTQYF. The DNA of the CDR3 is TGCAGTGCCGAGCCGACTAGCGGGATCGTAGATACGCAGTATTTT.